A selection of T cell receptor beta chains follows, all from one sample in a study of shared clonotypes between healthy human individuals. Sequenced by immunoSEQ multiplex PCR; TCRdb stores in-frame clones only, minus some. The data contain about 1.1 million clones, 70% to 85% of them singletons. The specimen sequenced was memory CD4+ T cells from PBMCs. The receptors were sampled from a man between 18 and 29 years old in good health. Some clones in this sample may be carry-over from other donors' samples. The CDR3 runs from the conserved cysteine through the conserved F or W. The D gene is left open where the match is weak. A row's size may be missing; if present it is once, few, many or a size class.

clone_size j_call v_call d_call cdr3_nt cdr3_aa
NA TRBJ2-5 TRBV5-1 NA TGCGCCAGCAGCGGCCTTTCAGGGGAAGAGACCCAGTACTTC CASSGLSGEETQYF
NA TRBJ1-2 TRBV28 NA TGTGCCAGCAACTCCGGACAAGGTGGCTACACCTTC CASNSGQGGYTF
NA TRBJ1-2 TRBV7-2 TRBD1 TGTGCCAGCAGCTACAGCCGGGACAGGAGTAACTATGGCTACACCTTC CASSYSRDRSNYGYTF
NA TRBJ1-5 TRBV27 NA TGTGCCAGCAGTTCGCAGACAGGTAGGCAGCCCCAGCATTTT CASSSQTGRQPQHF
NA TRBJ1-2 TRBV27 TRBD1 TGTGCCAGCAGTTTATACAGGACAGGGGGTCGCTATGGCTACACCTTC CASSLYRTGGRYGYTF
NA TRBJ1-3 TRBV6-5 TRBD1 TGTGCCAGCAGTTCGGACAGGCCGGGACTTGGAAACACCATATATTTT CASSSDRPGLGNTIYF
NA TRBJ2-1 TRBV27 TRBD2 TGTGCCAGCAGTCACACCGGGACTAGAGGCAATGAGCAGTTCTTC CASSHTGTRGNEQFF
NA TRBJ1-2 TRBV5-6 NA TGTGCCAGCAGCCTCAGGGGTGGCTACACCTTC CASSLRGGYTF
NA TRBJ2-3 TRBV19 NA TGTGCCAGCAGAGGAGGGGGAGATACGCAGTATTTT CASRGGGDTQYF
once TRBJ1-2 TRBV7-9 NA TGTGCCAGCAGCTTAGCGCTGGCAGGGGATGGCTACACCTTC CASSLALAGDGYTF
NA TRBJ2-7 TRBV7-8 TRBD2 TGTGCCAGCAGCCCACTAGCGGGAGGGACCTACGAGCAGTACTTC CASSPLAGGTYEQYF
NA TRBJ2-4 TRBV10-1 NA TGCGCCAGCACCCGAACCGGACTCCTGGTTAATGGCAAAAACATTCAGTACTTC CASTRTGLLVNGKNIQYF
NA TRBJ2-5 TRBV5-8 TRBD2 TGTGCCAGCAGCCCAACGGGAGGGGAGACCCAGTACTTC CASSPTGGETQYF
few TRBJ2-3 TRBV7-9 TRBD2 TGTGCCAGCAGCCATACACTAGCGGGGGAGGCAGATACGCAGTATTTT CASSHTLAGEADTQYF
once TRBJ1-2 TRBV28 NA TGTGCCAGCAGTTTATACGGGGGACTCGATGTCGGTCACTATGGCTACACCTTC CASSLYGGLDVGHYGYTF
NA TRBJ1-2 TRBV7-2 TRBD1 TGTGCCAGCAGCTTGGACAGGGGGCTACGGGGCTACACCTTC CASSLDRGLRGYTF
NA TRBJ1-1 TRBV18 TRBD1 TGTGCCAGCTCACCAATGGGACAGGGGAGCACTGAAGCTTTCTTT CASSPMGQGSTEAFF
NA TRBJ1-1 TRBV29-1 NA TGCAGCGTTGTCCCCACAACCTCTGAAGCTTTCTTT CSVVPTTSEAFF
many TRBJ2-7 TRBV6-6 TRBD2 TGTGCCAGCACCGGGACTAGTGTAAGCGAGCAGTACTTC CASTGTSVSEQYF
NA TRBJ2-1 TRBV28 TRBD2 TGTGCCAGCAGCTTAACTGGGGGACTAGTGGATGAGCAGTTCTTC CASSLTGGLVDEQFF
few TRBJ1-2 TRBV27 NA TGTGCCAGCAGTTTATTCGGGGACTCTAACTATGGCTACACCTTC CASSLFGDSNYGYTF
NA TRBJ2-3 TRBV4-3 TRBD2 TGCGCCAGCAGCCAAGATGACCTAGCGGGTTCGGGTACGCAGTATTTT CASSQDDLAGSGTQYF
NA TRBJ2-3 TRBV6-6 TRBD2 TGTGCCACCCTAGCGGGAGTGGGGGTAGATACGCAGTATTTT CATLAGVGVDTQYF
NA TRBJ1-3 TRBV18 NA TGTGCCAGCTCACCAACCCCAGTAGGAAACACCATATATTTT CASSPTPVGNTIYF
NA TRBJ2-2 TRBV6-6 NA TGTGCCAGCAGTACTCGACACCGAGGAACCGGGGAGCTGTTTTTT CASSTRHRGTGELFF
NA TRBJ2-2 TRBV7-9 NA TGTGCCAGCAGCTTATCGGCGGCCATGAACACCGGGGAGCTGTTTTTT CASSLSAAMNTGELFF
NA TRBJ2-7 TRBV7-9 NA TGTGCCAGCAGCGCCCCGGGACACCCGACCTACGAGCAGTACTTC CASSAPGHPTYEQYF
NA TRBJ2-3 TRBV6-5 NA TGTGCCAGCAGTTACTCGGACCCTTCTCTGGATACGCAGTATTTT CASSYSDPSLDTQYF
NA TRBJ1-1 TRBV2 NA TGTGCCAGCAGTGCCTTACAGGTGGGGGGCACTGAAGCTTTCTTT CASSALQVGGTEAFF
NA TRBJ2-1 TRBV21-1 NA TGTGCCAGCAGCAATACCATCCAAACAGGGGGCTGTTGGTGTGAGCAGTTCTTC CASSNTIQTGGCWCEQFF
NA TRBJ2-3 TRBV11-3 TRBD1 TGTGCCAGCAGCTTGACAGGGAGCACAGATACGCAGTATTTT CASSLTGSTDTQYF
NA TRBJ2-1 TRBV6-1 NA TGTGCCAGCAGTGAAAATAACGTGGGAGTGGCCTACAATGAGCAGTTCTTC CASSENNVGVAYNEQFF
once TRBJ2-1 TRBV4-3 NA TGCGCCAGCAGCCCAGACCCCAGGTCCTACAATGAGCAGTTCTTC CASSPDPRSYNEQFF
once TRBJ2-3 TRBV7-6 TRBD1 TGTGCCAGCAGCTTGTGGACAGGGGGCACAGATACGCAGTATTTT CASSLWTGGTDTQYF
NA TRBJ1-4 TRBV18 NA TGTGCCAGCTCACCGTCCGGTGAAAAACTGTTTTTT CASSPSGEKLFF
NA TRBJ1-4 TRBV5-1 TRBD1 TGCGCCAGCAGCCCTCGGCTTAACAGGGGAGGGAATGAAAAACTGTTTTTT CASSPRLNRGGNEKLFF
NA TRBJ2-7 TRBV7-8 NA TGTGCCAGCAGCTTAGAAAGGGGTTCCTACGAGCAGTACTTC CASSLERGSYEQYF
NA TRBJ2-7 TRBV27 TRBD2 TGTGCCAGCAGTTCCACGGGACTAGCGGGTGGGGCCTACGAGCAGTACTTC CASSSTGLAGGAYEQYF
few TRBJ2-3 TRBV29-1 NA TGCAGCGGAAGGACAGACAAAGATACGCAGTATTTT CSGRTDKDTQYF
NA TRBJ2-1 TRBV25-1 TRBD2 TGTGCCAGCAGTGGTGCTAGCGGGAGTCTCGTCGATGAGCAGTTCTTC CASSGASGSLVDEQFF
NA TRBJ2-2 TRBV11-3 NA TGTGCCAGCAGTATTTCGGTAGCCGGGGAGCTGTTTTTT CASSISVAGELFF
NA TRBJ1-2 TRBV2 TRBD1 TGTGCCAGCAGTGAGGGACAGACCTATGGCTACACCTTC CASSEGQTYGYTF
few TRBJ1-4 TRBV5-4 NA TGTGCCAGCAGCTCCAGGAATGAGGGCGGGGAAAAACTGTTTTTT CASSSRNEGGEKLFF
NA TRBJ2-6 TRBV4-1 TRBD1 TGCGCCAGCAGCGTCCTTTTTGGGACAGGAAAATTCTCTGGGGCCAACGTCCTGACTTTC CASSVLFGTGKFSGANVLTF
NA TRBJ2-7 TRBV29-1 TRBD1 TGCAGCGTGGGGGGGACAGGGGCAGCCGAGCAGTACTTC CSVGGTGAAEQYF
NA TRBJ2-7 TRBV11-2 NA TGTGCCAGCAGCTTAGAGGGTCCGGAGCAGTACTTC CASSLEGPEQYF
NA TRBJ2-5 TRBV6-1 TRBD2 TGTGCCAGCAGTGAACTAGCGGGAGGTGAGACCCAGTACTTC CASSELAGGETQYF
NA TRBJ1-4 TRBV6-5 NA TGTGCCAGCAGTCGCTCAGGGGTTGGTGAAAAACTGTTTTTT CASSRSGVGEKLFF
NA TRBJ2-7 TRBV13 NA TGTGCCAGCAGCTTAAGGGCAGTCTACGAGCAGTACTTC CASSLRAVYEQYF
NA TRBJ1-1 TRBV6-5 NA TGTGCCAGCAGTTACACCGTAAACACTGAAGCTTTCTTT CASSYTVNTEAFF